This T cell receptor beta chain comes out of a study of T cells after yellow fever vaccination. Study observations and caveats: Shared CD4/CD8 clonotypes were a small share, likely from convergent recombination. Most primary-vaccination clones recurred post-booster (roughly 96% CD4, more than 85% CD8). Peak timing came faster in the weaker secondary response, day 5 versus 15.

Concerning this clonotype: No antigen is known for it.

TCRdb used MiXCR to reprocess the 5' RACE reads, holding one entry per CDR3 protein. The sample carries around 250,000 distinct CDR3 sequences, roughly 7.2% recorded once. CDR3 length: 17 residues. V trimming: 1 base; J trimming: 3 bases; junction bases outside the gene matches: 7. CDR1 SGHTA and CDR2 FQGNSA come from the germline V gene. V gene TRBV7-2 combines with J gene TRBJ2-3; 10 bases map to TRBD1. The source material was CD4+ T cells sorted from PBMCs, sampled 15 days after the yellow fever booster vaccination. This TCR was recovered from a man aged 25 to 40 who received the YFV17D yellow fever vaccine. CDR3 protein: CASSLVRTGGGTDTQYF. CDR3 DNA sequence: TGTGCCAGCAGCTTAGTGAGGACAGGGGGGGGTACAGATACGCAGTATTTT. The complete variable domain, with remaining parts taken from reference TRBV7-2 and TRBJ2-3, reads GAGVSQSPSNKVTEKGKDVELRCDPISGHTALYWYRQSLGQGLEFLIYFQGNSAPDKSGLPSDRFSAERTGGSVSTLTIQRTQQEDSAVYLCASSLVRTGGGTDTQYFGPGTRLTVL.